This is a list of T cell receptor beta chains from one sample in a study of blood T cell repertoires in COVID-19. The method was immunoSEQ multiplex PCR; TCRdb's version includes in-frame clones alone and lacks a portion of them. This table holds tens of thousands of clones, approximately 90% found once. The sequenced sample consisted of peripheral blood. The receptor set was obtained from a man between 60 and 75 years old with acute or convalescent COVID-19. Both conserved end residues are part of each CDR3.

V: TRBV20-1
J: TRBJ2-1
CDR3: CSASMAYERGAREQFF

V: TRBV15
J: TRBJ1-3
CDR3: CATSTGGLGNTIYF

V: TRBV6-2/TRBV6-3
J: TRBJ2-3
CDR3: CASSYSTSGGVGDTQYF

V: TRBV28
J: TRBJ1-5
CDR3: CASSSTGTTNQPQHF

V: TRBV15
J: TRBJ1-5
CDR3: CATSRVGQNQPQHF

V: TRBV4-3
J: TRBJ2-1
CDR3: CASSLGQGKYEQFF

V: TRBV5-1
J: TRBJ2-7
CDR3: CASSTQGANYEQYF

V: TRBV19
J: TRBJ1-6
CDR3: CASSPGGSYNSPLHF

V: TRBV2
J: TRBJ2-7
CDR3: CASRLGGHEQYF

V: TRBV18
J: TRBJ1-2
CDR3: CASSPGPSVGYTF

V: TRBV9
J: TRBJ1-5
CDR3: CASSTGPNQPQHF

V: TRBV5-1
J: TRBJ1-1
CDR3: CASSAATGVEAFF

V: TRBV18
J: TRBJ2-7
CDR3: CASSPGASGDSYEQYF

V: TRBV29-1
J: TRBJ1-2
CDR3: CSVGGTVDGYTF

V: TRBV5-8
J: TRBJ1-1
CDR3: CASSRRRAMGTEAFF

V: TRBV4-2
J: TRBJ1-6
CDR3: CASSQDKRSNSPLHF

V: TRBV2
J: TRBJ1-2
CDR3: CASSAGAGGYTF

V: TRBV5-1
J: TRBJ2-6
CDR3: CASSLSGANVLTF

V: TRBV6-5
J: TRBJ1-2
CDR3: CASSTGTGFTYGYTF

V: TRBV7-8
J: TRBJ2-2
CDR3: CASSLVPGFTGELFF

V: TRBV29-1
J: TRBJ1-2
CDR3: CSVELQVNYGYTF

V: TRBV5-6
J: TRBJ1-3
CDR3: CASSLGRVSGNTIYF

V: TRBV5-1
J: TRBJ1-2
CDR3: CASSPGDRAGYGYTF

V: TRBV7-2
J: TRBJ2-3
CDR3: CASSESSGTSTDTQYF

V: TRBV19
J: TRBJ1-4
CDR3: CASSRDNKPEKLFF

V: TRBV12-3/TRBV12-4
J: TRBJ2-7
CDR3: CASTQGATYEQYF

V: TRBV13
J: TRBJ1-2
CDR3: CASSLGGGHGYTF

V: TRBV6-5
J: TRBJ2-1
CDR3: CASSYPGVNNEQFF

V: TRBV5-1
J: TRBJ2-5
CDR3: CASSFSGTGGQETQYF

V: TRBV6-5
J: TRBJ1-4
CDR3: CASSSQGMTNEKLFF

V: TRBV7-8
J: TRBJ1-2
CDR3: CASSLRQNNYGYTF

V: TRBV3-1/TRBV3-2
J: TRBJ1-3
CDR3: CASSQGGIDHGNTIYF

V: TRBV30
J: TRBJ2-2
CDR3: CAWMGLAGSITGELFF

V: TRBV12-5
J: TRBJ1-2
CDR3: CASGFPPVDRAGGYTF

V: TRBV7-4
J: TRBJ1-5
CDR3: CASSQKPPGQWGQPQHF

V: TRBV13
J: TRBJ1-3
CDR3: CASSLVSSGNTIYF

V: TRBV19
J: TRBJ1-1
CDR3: CASQGQGNTEAFF

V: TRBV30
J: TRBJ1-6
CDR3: CAWSLGSGTGGSPLHF

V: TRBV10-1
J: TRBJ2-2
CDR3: CASSDGGGGTGELFF

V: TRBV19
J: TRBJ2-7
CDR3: CASKAGGEEQYF